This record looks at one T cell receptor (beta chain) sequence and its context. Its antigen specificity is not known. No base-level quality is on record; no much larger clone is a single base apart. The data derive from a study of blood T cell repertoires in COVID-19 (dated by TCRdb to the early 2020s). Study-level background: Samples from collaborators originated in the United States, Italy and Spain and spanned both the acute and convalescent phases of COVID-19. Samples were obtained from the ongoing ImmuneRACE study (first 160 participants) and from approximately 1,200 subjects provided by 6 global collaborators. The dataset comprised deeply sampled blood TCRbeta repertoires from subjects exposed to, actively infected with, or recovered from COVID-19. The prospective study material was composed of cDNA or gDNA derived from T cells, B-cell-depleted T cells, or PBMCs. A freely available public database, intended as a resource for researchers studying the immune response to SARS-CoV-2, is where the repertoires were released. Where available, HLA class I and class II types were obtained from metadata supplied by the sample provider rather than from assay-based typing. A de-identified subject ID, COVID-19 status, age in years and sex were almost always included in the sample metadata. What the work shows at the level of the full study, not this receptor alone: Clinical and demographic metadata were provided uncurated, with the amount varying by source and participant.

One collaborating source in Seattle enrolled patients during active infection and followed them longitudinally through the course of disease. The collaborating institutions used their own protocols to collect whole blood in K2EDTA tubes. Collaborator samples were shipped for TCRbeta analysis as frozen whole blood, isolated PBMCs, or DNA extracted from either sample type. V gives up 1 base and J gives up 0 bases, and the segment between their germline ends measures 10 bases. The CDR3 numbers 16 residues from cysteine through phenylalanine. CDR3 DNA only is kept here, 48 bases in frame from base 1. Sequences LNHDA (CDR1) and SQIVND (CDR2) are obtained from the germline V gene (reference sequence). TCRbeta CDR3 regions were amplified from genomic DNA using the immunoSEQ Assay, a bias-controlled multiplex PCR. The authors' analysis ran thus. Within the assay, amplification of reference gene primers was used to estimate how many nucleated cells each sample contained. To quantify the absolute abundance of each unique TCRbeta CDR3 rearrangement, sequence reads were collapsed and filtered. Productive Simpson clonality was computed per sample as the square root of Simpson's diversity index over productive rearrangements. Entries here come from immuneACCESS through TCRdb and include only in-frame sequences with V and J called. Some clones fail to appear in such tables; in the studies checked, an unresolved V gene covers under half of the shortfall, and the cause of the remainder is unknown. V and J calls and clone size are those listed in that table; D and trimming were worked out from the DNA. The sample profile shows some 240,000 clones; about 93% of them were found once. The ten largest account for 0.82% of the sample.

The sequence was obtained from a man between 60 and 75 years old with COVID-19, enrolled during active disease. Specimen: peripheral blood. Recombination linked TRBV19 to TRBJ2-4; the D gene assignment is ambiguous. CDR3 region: CASSIGGIIAKNIQYF. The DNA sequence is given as TGTGCCAGTAGTATAGGAGGAATAATAGCCAAAAACATTCAGTACTTC.